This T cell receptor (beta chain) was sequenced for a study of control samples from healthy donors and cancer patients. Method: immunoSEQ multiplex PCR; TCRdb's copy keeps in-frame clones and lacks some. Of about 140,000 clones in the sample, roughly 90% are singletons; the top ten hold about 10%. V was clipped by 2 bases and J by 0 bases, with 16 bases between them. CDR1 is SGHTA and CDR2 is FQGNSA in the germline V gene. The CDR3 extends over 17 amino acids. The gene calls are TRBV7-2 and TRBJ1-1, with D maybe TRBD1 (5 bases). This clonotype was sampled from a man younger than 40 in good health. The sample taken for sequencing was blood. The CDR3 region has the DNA TGTGCCAGCAGCTTATTAGCTACCGGGACCGTGAACACTGAAGCTTTCTTT. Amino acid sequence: CASSLLATGTVNTEAFF.